One sample yielded the 27 T cell receptor beta chains listed below, sequenced in a study of siplizumab effects on memory and regulatory T cells. Repertoires were generated with immunoSEQ multiplex PCR, while TCRdb's copy carries only in-frame clones and drops some. This table has around 83,000 clones, 85% to 90% appearing once. Sequenced sample: CD4+ T cells sorted from blood. The receptors originated from a human donor in good health.

The chain couples TRBV4-2 to TRBJ2-3; 9 bases map to TRBD1. The V segment lost 3 bases and the J segment 7 bases; nucleotides outside the gene matches: 17. In germline, CDR1 is LGHNA, CDR2 YNFKEQ. The CDR3 is 18 residues long. DNA of the CDR3: TGTGCCAGCAGCCACGATTTGTTATCGGGACAGGGAGCAAATACGCAGTATTTT. It is translated as CASSHDLLSGQGANTQYF.

The chain carries TRBV18 and TRBJ2-3; 9 nucleotides agree with TRBD1. Germline lookup yields CDR1 KGHSH and CDR2 LQKENI. J was trimmed by 3 bases and V by 4 bases; bases with no gene match: 2. The CDR3 covers 14 residues. The CDR3 DNA reads TGTGCCAGCTCACGGGGACAGGGAACAGATACGCAGTATTTT. Its translation is CASSRGQGTDTQYF.

The chain uses TRBV19 and TRBJ1-5; tentative D call: TRBD1 (6 bases). The V gene lost 6 bases and the J gene lost 1 base, with 10 bases spanning the gap. Germline V CDR1 and CDR2: LNHDA, SQIVND (reference sequence). This CDR3 comprises 14 residues. This chain's CDR3 is CASSRTDSNQPQHF. CDR3 bases: TGTGCCAGTAGCAGGACAGACAGCAATCAGCCCCAGCATTTT.

The J gene is TRBJ2-3, the V gene TRBV4-2, with 7 bases that match TRBD1. In germline, CDR1 is LGHNA, CDR2 YNFKEQ. V lost 3 bases to trimming and J lost 1 base; unmatched junction nucleotides: 22. CDR3 length equals 21 residues. CDR3: CASSHYFGQDAWSQRTDTQYF. CDR3 nucleotide sequence: TGTGCCAGCAGCCATTACTTCGGACAGGATGCATGGAGCCAGCGCACAGATACGCAGTATTTT.

The V gene is TRBV19, the J gene TRBJ1-4, with 7 bases identical to TRBD1. Germline V lookup: CDR1 LNHDA, CDR2 SQIVND (reference sequence). J was trimmed by 4 bases and V by 4 bases; bases with no gene match: 6. This CDR3 spans 15 amino acids. The chain's CDR3 is CASSTGTAFNEKLFF. The CDR3 nucleotides read TGTGCCAGTAGTACGGGGACAGCCTTTAATGAAAAACTGTTTTTT.

This clone was recorded once. The chain couples TRBV2 to TRBJ2-3, with TRBD1 as a possible D gene (5 bases). The CDR3 contains 14 residues. CDR1 and CDR2 (germline): SNHLY, FYNNEI. Trimming pared 6 bases from V and 2 bases from J, leaving 12 bases between. The chain's CDR3 is CASRVGASTDTQYF. CDR3 coding DNA: TGTGCCAGCAGAGTTGGGGCCTCCACAGATACGCAGTATTTT.

J is TRBJ2-3 and V is TRBV7-2, with D tentatively TRBD1 (5 bases). V lost 3 bases and J 2 bases, leaving 18 bases between the germline ends. This CDR3 comprises 17 residues. CDR1 is SGHTA and CDR2 is FQGNSA in the germline V gene. The CDR3 DNA follows: TGTGCCAGCAGCTTCCCCTCAGGGAAAGTTTTCACAGATACGCAGTATTTT. Its translation is CASSFPSGKVFTDTQYF.

Here the CDR3 DNA reads TGTGCCAGCTCACCACCGGGAGCCCCCTACAATGAGCAGTTCTTC. Its protein product is CASSPPGAPYNEQFF. V gene TRBV18 combines with J gene TRBJ2-1; maybe TRBD2 (5 bases). The CDR3 is 15 amino acids. Trimming shortened V by 0 bases and J by 2 bases, and 8 bases separated the two germline ends. Germline CDR1 reads KGHSH; CDR2 reads LQKENI.

V usage is TRBV15 and J usage is TRBJ2-1, with 7 bases that match TRBD2. V lost 2 bases, J lost 5 bases, and 6 bases stayed unmatched. This CDR3 has 15 amino acids. CDR1 LNHNV and CDR2 YYDKDF come from the germline V gene (reference sequence). The CDR3 loop reads CATSRLSSGDNEQFF. The CDR3 DNA sequence: TGTGCCACCAGCAGACTTTCTAGCGGCGACAATGAGCAGTTCTTC.

This rearrangement joins TRBV7-9 to TRBJ1-2; no definite D call. The CDR3 is made up of 17 amino acids. Germline CDR1 is SEHNR and CDR2 is FQNEAQ (reference sequence). Trimming pared 5 bases from V and 3 bases from J, leaving 22 bases between. The CDR3 nucleotides are TGTGCCAGCAGCAACTACGCTTGGATTGGACGGGACTATGGCTACACCTTC. Protein sequence: CASSNYAWIGRDYGYTF. Looking up the rest from reference TRBV7-9 and TRBJ1-2 gives the full variable domain: DTGVSQNPRHKITKRGQNVTFRCDPISEHNRLYWYRQTLGQGPEFLTYFQNEAQLEKSRLLSDRFSAERPKGSFSTLEIQRTEQGDSAMYLCASSNYAWIGRDYGYTFGSGTRLTVV.

J is TRBJ2-7 and V is TRBV18; D remains unclear. Trimming stripped 3 bases from V and 0 bases from J, with 9 bases between. This CDR3 contains 14 residues. In germline, CDR1 is KGHSH, CDR2 LQKENI. The CDR3 loop reads CASSPRPGSYEQYF. Here the CDR3 DNA reads TGTGCCAGCTCACCCCGTCCCGGCTCCTACGAGCAGTACTTC.

The chain uses TRBV29-1 and TRBJ2-1; D may be TRBD1 (6 bases). This CDR3 has 12 amino acids. Germline V gene sequence: CDR1 SQVTM, CDR2 ANQGSEA. V lost 3 bases to trimming and J lost 16 bases, with 19 bases between them. The CDR3 DNA follows: TGCAGCGTTGAGGGGCAGGGGATGGGGAAATTCTTC. Its translation is CSVEGQGMGKFF.

The chain uses TRBV13 and TRBJ1-3; D is undetermined. The germline CDR1 and CDR2 sequences are PRHDT and FYEKMQ (reference sequence). The CDR3 spans 15 residues. Trimming removed 4 bases from V and 0 bases from J, with 10 bases in between. As DNA, the CDR3 is TGTGCCAGCAGCTCGAAGTGGCCCTCTGGAAACACCATATATTTT. As protein: CASSSKWPSGNTIYF.

The rearrangement links TRBV9 to TRBJ2-7, with TRBD1 matching over 8 bases. The J segment lost 2 bases and the V segment lost 4 bases, leaving 5 bases of the junction unmatched. The CDR3 covers 14 residues. The germline V gene has CDR1 SGDLS and CDR2 YYNGEE. The CDR3 bases are TGTGCCAGCAGCTTCGGACAGGGTACCTACGAGCAGTACTTC. Its protein is CASSFGQGTYEQYF.

This sequence joins TRBV27 and TRBJ1-4; D remains ambiguous. The CDR3 is 13 amino acids. Germline V gives CDR1 MNHEY, CDR2 SMNVEV (reference sequence). Trimming took 6 bases from V and 1 from J, leaving 6 bases between them. This CDR3 is CASRRRTNEKLFF. CDR3 DNA sequence: TGTGCCAGCAGGAGGAGAACTAATGAAAAACTGTTTTTT. Using reference TRBV27 and TRBJ1-4 for the parts outside the CDR3, the full variable domain is EAQVTQNPRYLITVTGKKLTVTCSQNMNHEYMSWYRQDPGLGLRQIYYSMNVEVTDKGDVPEGYKVSRKEKRNFPLILESPSPNQTSLYFCASRRRTNEKLFFGSGTQLSVL.

The chain joins TRBV7-8 to TRBJ1-3; the D is unclear. Germline assignment: CDR1 SGHVS and CDR2 FQNEAQ. Trimming shortened V by 3 bases and J by 3 bases, and 18 bases separated the two germline ends. This CDR3 spans 17 amino acids. The CDR3 bases are TGTGCCAGCAGCTTTGCTCCTGTAGCCGCAATTGGAAACACCATATATTTT. Translating gives CASSFAPVAAIGNTIYF. Combining the CDR3 with reference TRBV7-8 and TRBJ1-3 gives the whole variable domain GAGVSQSPRYKVAKRGQDVALRCDPISGHVSLFWYQQALGQGPEFLTYFQNEAQLDKSGLPSDRFFAERPEGSVSTLKIQRTQQEDSAVYLCASSFAPVAAIGNTIYFGEGSWLTVV.

The chain joins TRBV6-4 to TRBJ1-3; D remains ambiguous. V was pared by 1 base and J by 0 bases, with 13 bases between. CDR1 and CDR2 from the germline V gene are MRHNA and SNTAGT. CDR3 length: 17 amino acids. This CDR3 reads CASSDFQKGISGNTIYF. The DNA of the CDR3 is TGTGCCAGCAGTGACTTCCAGAAGGGCATCTCTGGAAACACCATATATTTT.

The rearrangement joins TRBV7-2 to TRBJ1-4; D perhaps matches TRBD1 (5 bases). V was trimmed by 0 bases and J by 7 bases, leaving 18 bases between them. The CDR3 covers 17 residues. Per germline, CDR1 SGHTA and CDR2 FQGNSA. The CDR3: CASSLAARSGGGEKLFF. Written as DNA, the CDR3 is TGTGCCAGCAGCTTAGCGGCCCGGTCCGGGGGGGGTGAAAAACTGTTTTTT. Complete variable domain (other parts from reference TRBV7-2 and TRBJ1-4): GAGVSQSPSNKVTEKGKDVELRCDPISGHTALYWYRQSLGQGLEFLIYFQGNSAPDKSGLPSDRFSAERTGGSVSTLTIQRTQQEDSAVYLCASSLAARSGGGEKLFFGSGTQLSVL.

The V gene is TRBV19, the J gene TRBJ1-2, with D unresolved. Germline V gene lookup returns CDR1 LNHDA and CDR2 SQIVND (reference sequence). V was shortened by 0 bases and J by 2 bases, with 4 bases between the two germline ends. The CDR3 is 13 amino acids. In DNA, the CDR3 is TGTGCCAGTAGTATAGACGGAAACTATGGCTACACCTTC. This codes for CASSIDGNYGYTF.

The chain combines TRBV5-5 with TRBJ1-3, with D unclear. The CDR3 runs 14 residues. Per germline, CDR1 SGHKS and CDR2 YYEKEE (reference sequence). Trimming took off 3 bases at V and 2 bases at J, with 9 bases between the two ends. Written as DNA, the CDR3 is TGTGCCAGCAGCTCTCTAATGGCTGGAAACACCATATATTTT. Protein product: CASSSLMAGNTIYF. The variable domain in full, completed from reference TRBV5-5 and TRBJ1-3, reads DAGVTQSPTHLIKTRGQQVTLRCSPISGHKSVSWYQQVLGQGPQFIFQYYEKEERGRGNFPDRFSARQFPNYSSELNVNALLLGDSALYLCASSSLMAGNTIYFGEGSWLTVV.

This chain's CDR3 is CASSRGQPAGGYTF. CDR3 sequence (DNA): TGCGCCAGCAGCCGGGGACAGCCCGCTGGAGGCTACACCTTC. This chain links TRBV5-1 with TRBJ1-2; the match to TRBD1 covers 7 bases. J gave up 8 bases and V 4 bases, and 11 bases lay outside the gene matches. This CDR3 has 14 amino acids. The germline CDR1 and CDR2 sequences are SGHRS and YFSETQ.

The chain uses TRBV6-1 and TRBJ1-2; 8 bases map to TRBD1. Germline V gives CDR1 MNHNS, CDR2 SASEGT. J was trimmed by 2 bases and V by 6 bases; bases with no gene match: 5. The CDR3 has 14 amino acids. CDR3 nucleotide sequence: TGTGCCAGCAGGGACCGGGACAGGAACTATGGCTACACCTTC. Protein sequence: CASRDRDRNYGYTF.

V and J are TRBV14 and TRBJ2-3; 8 bases line up with TRBD2. The CDR3 is 16 amino acids. After removal of 1 base from V and 5 bases from J, the junction contained 8 bases not matched to a gene. The germline CDR1 and CDR2 sequences are SGHDN and FVKESK. The CDR3 DNA is TGTGCCAGCAGCCAAGCGAGCGGGAGCAGAATAGATACGCAGTATTTT. As protein: CASSQASGSRIDTQYF.

The chain joins TRBV28 to TRBJ1-2; TRBD1 is a possible D gene (6 bases). This CDR3 is 14 amino acids long. V shed 5 bases and J shed 5 bases, with 15 bases lying between them. Germline V gene lookup returns CDR1 MDHEN and CDR2 SYDVKM. DNA of the CDR3: TGTGCCAGCAGTAGAAGAGGGGGGCCTTATGGCTACACCTTC. Translating gives CASSRRGGPYGYTF.

The V call is TRBV4-1, the J call TRBJ2-7; D might be TRBD1 or TRBD2, each matching 6 bases. The germline V gene has CDR1 MGHRA and CDR2 YSYEKL. The length of the CDR3 is 15 residues. Trimming pared 4 bases from V and 0 bases from J, leaving 13 bases between. The CDR3, as DNA: TGCGCCAGCAGCCGTGGGGGGCGGAGCTCCTACGAGCAGTACTTC. Protein sequence: CASSRGGRSSYEQYF.

In this sample, this clone turned up a few times. The V gene is TRBV30, the J gene TRBJ2-5, with D uncertain. The CDR3 extends over 11 amino acids. Germline assignment: CDR1 GTSNPN and CDR2 SVGIG (reference sequence). Trimming cost V 0 bases and J 5 bases, with 4 bases left between them. CDR3 coding DNA: TGTGCCTGGAGTGTACCGGAGACCCAGTACTTC. This translates into CAWSVPETQYF.

The genes are TRBV6-1 and TRBJ1-5, with D maybe TRBD1 (6 bases). V lost 10 bases, J lost 0 bases, and 16 bases lay in between. The CDR3 runs 15 residues. The germline V gene has CDR1 MNHNS and CDR2 SASEGT. The CDR3 DNA follows: TGTGCCACCGAGCCCACAGGGAATAGCAATCAGCCCCAGCATTTT. Translated, it gives CATEPTGNSNQPQHF.